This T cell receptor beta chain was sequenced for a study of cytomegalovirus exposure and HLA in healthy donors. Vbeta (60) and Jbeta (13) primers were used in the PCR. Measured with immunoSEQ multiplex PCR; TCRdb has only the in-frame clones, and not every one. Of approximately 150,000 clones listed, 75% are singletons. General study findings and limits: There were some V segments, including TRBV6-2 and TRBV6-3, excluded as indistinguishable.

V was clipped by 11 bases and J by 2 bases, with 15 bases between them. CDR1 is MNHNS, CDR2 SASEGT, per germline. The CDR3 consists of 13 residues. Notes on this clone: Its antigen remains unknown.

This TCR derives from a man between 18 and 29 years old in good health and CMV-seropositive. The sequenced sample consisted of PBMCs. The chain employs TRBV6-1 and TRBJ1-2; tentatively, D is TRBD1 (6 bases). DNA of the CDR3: TGTGCCCTCAGTGGGGGCGCAAACTATGGCTACACCTTC. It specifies CALSGGANYGYTF.